What follows are 31 T cell receptor beta chains derived from one specimen sequenced in a study of Graves' ophthalmopathy and Graves' hyperthyroidism. Amplification targeted the TCR beta CDR3 regions, with RNA transcripts as the source material. HTBI primers were employed in first-round RT-PCR, then a second-round multiplex PCR followed. TCRdb processed the multiplex PCR reads anew with MiXCR; each CDR3 protein has one entry. Here the sample spans 660,000 or so distinct CDR3 sequences, more than 40% being singletons. Material for sequencing was peripheral blood. Receptor source: an adult man with Graves' ophthalmopathy.

This clonotype was counted between two and nine times. V and J are TRBV10-3 and TRBJ1-2; D call uncertain. The CDR3 totals 14 residues. Trimming cost V 10 bases and J 4 bases, with 19 bases left between them. Germline CDR1 ENHRY, CDR2 SYGVKD. CDR3 in DNA: TGTGCCAGCAGCCCCGCCGTGAGCCGCTATGGCTACACCTTC. It encodes CASSPAVSRYGYTF.

The V and J genes are TRBV25-1 and TRBJ1-1; D unclear. CDR3 length equals 11 residues. Germline lookup yields CDR1 MGHDK and CDR2 SYGVNS. V was trimmed by 6 bases and J by 7 bases, leaving 9 bases between them. In DNA, the CDR3 is TGTGCCAGCAGGAAGGAGGTTGAAGCTTTCTTT. It yields the protein CASRKEVEAFF.

The chain couples TRBV10-2 to TRBJ1-5; TRBD1 matches 9 bases. Germline V gene lookup returns CDR1 WSHSY and CDR2 SAAADI. The junction had 19 bases not matched to a gene; V was cut back by 6 bases and J by 4 bases. The CDR3 has 19 amino acids. This chain's CDR3 is CASSQVFPTGGSRNQPQHF. Written as DNA, the CDR3 is TGCGCCAGCAGCCAGGTGTTCCCTACAGGGGGCAGTAGGAATCAGCCCCAGCATTTT.

The chain is built from TRBV12-3 or TRBV12-4 and TRBJ1-2; 7 bases are shared with TRBD1. The V gene end was trimmed by 6 bases and the J gene end by 6 bases; junction bases not matched to a gene: 19. This CDR3 region has 17 residues. The CDR3 region has the DNA TGTGCCAGCAGAATTATCCCCCGGGCAGGGGGAACCCATGGCTACACCTTC. It encodes CASRIIPRAGGTHGYTF.

In this sample, this clonotype turned up many times. V is TRBV7-2 and J is TRBJ2-7; 10 bases line up with TRBD1. The CDR3 has 16 amino acids. Germline trimming cut 6 bases from V and 2 bases from J; bases unmatched to any gene: 10. The V gene's germline CDR1 is SGHTA and CDR2 FQGNSA. Written as DNA, the CDR3 is TGTGCCAGCAGTCCTGGGACAGGGGACAAACCCTACGAGCAGTACTTC. It translates to CASSPGTGDKPYEQYF.

J is TRBJ2-5 and V is TRBV25-1; possible D gene TRBD1, 5 bases. V was pared by 4 bases and J by 7 bases, with 10 bases between. CDR1 is MGHDK, CDR2 SYGVNS, per germline. The CDR3 contains 12 residues. This CDR3 is CASSGGMGTQYF. The CDR3 DNA sequence: TGTGCCAGCAGTGGGGGCATGGGGACCCAGTACTTC.

In its sample, this clonotype was seen a few times. The chain couples TRBV7-6 to TRBJ1-4; perhaps TRBD1 as D (5 bases). V gave up 1 base and J gave up 1 base, with 10 bases separating them. The CDR3 contains 16 residues. The germline V gene has CDR1 SGHVS and CDR2 FNYEAQ. This CDR3 reads CASSLDYGGTNEKLFF. CDR3 nucleotide sequence: TGTGCCAGCAGCTTAGATTATGGGGGAACTAATGAAAAACTGTTTTTT.

This chain links TRBV15 with TRBJ1-1; 7 bases match TRBD1. Germline-derived CDR1 and CDR2 are LNHNV and YYDKDF (reference sequence). The CDR3 has 13 residues. V trimming: 5 bases; J trimming: 4 bases; junction bases outside the gene matches: 4. Written as DNA, the CDR3 is TGTGCCACCAGCGCAGGACAGGTCACTGAAGCTTTCTTT. This encodes CATSAGQVTEAFF.

This clonotype was counted only a few times. The rearrangement uses TRBV3-1 and TRBJ1-2; TRBD1 might be the D (5 bases). The CDR3 extends over 13 amino acids. V shed 4 bases and J shed 7 bases, with 13 bases lying between them. Germline values: CDR1 LGHDT, CDR2 YNNKEL (reference sequence). The CDR3 coding sequence is TGTGCCAGCAGCCTAATCTCAGGGAGTGGCTACACCTTC. Protein product: CASSLISGSGYTF.

This clonotype appeared once. At one boundary the junction diverges from the germline segment, which might be a read error. The chain combines TRBV11-2 with TRBJ2-5; TRBD2 is a possible D gene (6 bases). There are 13 residues in the CDR3. Per germline, CDR1 SGHAT and CDR2 FQNNGV. CDR3 region: CASSSGLWELSGF. CDR3 sequence (DNA): TGTGCCAGCAGCTCCGGACTATGGGAGTTGTCAGGGTTC.

This clonotype has at least ten counts. V gene TRBV29-1 combines with J gene TRBJ2-7; 12 nucleotides agree with TRBD1. V shed 5 bases, J shed 3 bases, and the junction held 2 bases outside the gene matches. CDR1 is SQVTM, CDR2 ANQGSEA, per germline. There are 13 residues in the CDR3. The CDR3 region is CSVWDRGHYEQYF. The CDR3 DNA reads TGCAGCGTTTGGGACAGGGGGCACTACGAGCAGTACTTC.

In DNA form, the CDR3 reads TGTGCCAGCAGCCAAGCGTTAGACAGCGGTGAAGCTTTCTTT. Translated: CASSQALDSGEAFF. The J gene is TRBJ1-1, the V gene TRBV5-5, with D possibly being TRBD1 (5 bases). CDR3 length equals 14 residues. Trimming took 4 bases from V and 7 from J, leaving 17 bases between them. CDR1 and CDR2 from the germline V gene are SGHKS and YYEKEE (reference sequence).

This clonotype was seen ten or more times. The chain uses TRBV9 and TRBJ2-7, with 8 bases aligning to TRBD2. The CDR3 runs 15 residues. Germline CDR1 is SGDLS and CDR2 is YYNGEE. V was clipped by 0 bases and J by 0 bases; unmatched bases: 2. The DNA for the CDR3 is TGTGCCAGCAGCGTAGGGAGCGGGGGCTCCTACGAGCAGTACTTC. As protein: CASSVGSGGSYEQYF.

This clonotype was counted at least ten times. The chain couples TRBV14 to TRBJ1-4; 8 nucleotides agree with TRBD1. Germline trimming cut 1 base from V and 7 bases from J; bases unmatched to any gene: 11. Germline CDR1 reads SGHDN; CDR2 reads FVKESK. The CDR3 runs 17 residues. CDR3 sequence: CASSQAMGPGGGEKLFF. The CDR3, as DNA: TGTGCCAGCAGCCAAGCGATGGGGCCAGGGGGCGGTGAAAAACTGTTTTTT.

This clonotype was counted at least ten times. J is TRBJ2-7 and V is TRBV9; D is unclear. CDR1 SGDLS and CDR2 YYNGEE come from the germline V gene. V lost 4 bases to trimming and J lost 2 bases, with 13 bases between them. This CDR3 is 14 amino acids long. Written as DNA, the CDR3 is TGTGCCAGCAGCCCCCAGGCAGGTACCTACGAGCAGTACTTC. This translates into CASSPQAGTYEQYF.

This clonotype was seen many times. The V and J genes are TRBV7-2 and TRBJ2-7, with D possibly matching TRBD1 (6 bases). There are 13 residues in the CDR3. CDR1 is SGHTA, CDR2 FQGNSA, per germline. The V gene lost 4 bases and the J gene lost 6 bases, with 13 bases spanning the gap. CDR3 bases: TGTGCCAGCAGCTCCGGACAGACTACCGAGCAGTACTTC. Its protein product is CASSSGQTTEQYF.

This chain links TRBV20-1 with TRBJ1-2, with unresolved D. V was cut by 0 bases and J by 8 bases, with 7 bases left in between. In germline, CDR1 is DFQATT, CDR2 SNEGSKA (reference sequence). This CDR3 has 11 amino acids. The CDR3 loop is CSAREREGYTF. The CDR3 region has the DNA TGCAGTGCTAGAGAGCGGGAGGGCTACACCTTC.

At least ten counts were recorded for this clonotype. The V and J genes are TRBV6-5 and TRBJ1-2; D gene uncertain. CDR3 length: 13 residues. The V end was cut by 2 bases, the J end by 6 bases, with 10 bases between. Germline values: CDR1 MNHEY, CDR2 SVGAGI. The CDR3 region has the DNA TGTGCCAGCAGTTACGGGAGTCTTGATGGCTACACCTTC. It translates to CASSYGSLDGYTF.

The V call is TRBV6-5, the J call TRBJ1-5; D gene ambiguous. V was trimmed by 0 bases and J by 0 bases, leaving 6 bases between them. The CDR3 loop spans 15 amino acids. The germline V gene encodes CDR1 MNHEY and CDR2 SVGAGI. The CDR3 region has the DNA TGTGCCAGCAGTTACTCGATGGTTAGCAATCAGCCCCAGCATTTT. As protein: CASSYSMVSNQPQHF.

This clonotype was seen more than once but under ten times. V is TRBV12-3 or TRBV12-4 and J is TRBJ2-2; D is unclear. This CDR3 contains 15 residues. Trimming took 3 bases from V and 2 from J, leaving 10 bases between them. The chain's CDR3 is CASSLELPNTGELFF. The CDR3 DNA reads as TGTGCCAGCAGTTTGGAACTACCTAACACCGGGGAGCTGTTTTTT.

This clonotype was detected only a few times. Its ends do not fully match the called genes, so a read error is possible. The chain employs TRBV25-1 and TRBJ1-3; a weak D match, TRBD1 (6 bases). The CDR3 is 17 residues long. CDR1 is MGHDK, CDR2 SYGVNS, per germline. CDR3 DNA sequence: TGTGCCAGCAGTGAGACAAACAGGGATATGGCTGGAAACGCCATATATTTT. It specifies CASSETNRDMAGNAIYF.

The chain has TRBV7-2 and TRBJ2-7; tentatively, D is TRBD1 (6 bases). The germline V and J ends were trimmed by 8 bases and 3 bases, with 20 bases remaining between them. Germline V gene lookup returns CDR1 SGHTA and CDR2 FQGNSA. This CDR3 region has 15 residues. CDR3: CASSRRRTAFYEQYF. CDR3 sequence (DNA): TGTGCCAGCTCACGCCGTAGGACAGCATTCTACGAGCAGTACTTC.

Concerning this clonotype itself: A clone one base away is much larger, so this may be a read error. The chain has TRBV6-5 and TRBJ1-1; D might be TRBD1 (5 bases). Per germline, CDR1 MNHEY and CDR2 SVGAGI. This CDR3 has 13 residues. The CDR3 region is CASMPGREVSASF. The CDR3 DNA is TGTGCCAGCATGCCCGGCAGGGAGGTCAGCGCTTCCTTT.

V is TRBV10-3 and J is TRBJ2-3; D is undetermined. V gave up 3 bases and J gave up 2 bases, with 0 bases separating them. The CDR3 sequence is 11 residues long. CDR1 is ENHRY, CDR2 SYGVKD, per germline. CDR3 sequence: CAISDTDTQYF. CDR3 nucleotide sequence: TGTGCCATCAGTGACACAGATACGCAGTATTTT.

The CDR3 coding sequence is TGCGCCAGCAGCCAAGTGGGTGGGGGGGCGGTTGAAGCTTTCTTT. It yields the protein CASSQVGGGAVEAFF. V usage is TRBV4-1 and J usage is TRBJ1-1; possibly TRBD1 for D (6 bases). V was cut by 1 base and J by 7 bases, with 16 bases left in between. Looked up from germline, CDR1 is MGHRA and CDR2 is YSYEKL. This CDR3 is 15 amino acids long.

This clonotype was detected once. The gene calls are TRBV9 and TRBJ2-7, with 10 bases fitting TRBD2. CDR1 and CDR2 (germline): SGDLS, YYNGEE. The ends lost 4 bases at V and 2 bases at J; junction bases unmatched: 6. The length of the CDR3 is 15 residues. This CDR3 is CASSLAGGLTYEQYF. CDR3 nucleotides: TGTGCCAGCAGCTTAGCGGGGGGACTTACCTACGAGCAGTACTTC.

This clonotype has only one observation. This rearrangement joins TRBV29-1 to TRBJ1-2; TRBD1 agrees at 8 bases. The CDR3 runs to 12 residues. V lost 8 bases to trimming and J lost 2 bases; unmatched junction nucleotides: 4. Germline-derived CDR1 and CDR2 are SQVTM and ANQGSEA. Here the CDR3 DNA reads TGCAGCAGTTGGGACAGGAACTATGGCTACACCTTC. It encodes CSSWDRNYGYTF.

This clonotype was seen only a few times. The CDR3 spells CSASQGAGGELFF. In nucleotides, the CDR3 is TGCAGTGCTAGCCAGGGGGCTGGCGGGGAGCTGTTTTTT. The chain combines TRBV20-1 with TRBJ2-2, with TRBD1 matching 8 bases. Looked up from germline, CDR1 is DFQATT and CDR2 is SNEGSKA (reference sequence). J gave up 7 bases and V 3 bases, and 4 bases lay outside the gene matches. The CDR3 is made up of 13 amino acids.

The chain combines TRBV6-5 with TRBJ2-7; D possibly corresponds to TRBD2 (5 bases). This CDR3 contains 13 residues. Trimming removed 2 bases at V and 5 bases at J, with 10 bases between. Germline-derived CDR1 and CDR2 are MNHEY and SVGAGI. CDR3 amino acids: CASSYLLGDEQYF. The CDR3 bases are TGTGCCAGCAGTTACCTCCTGGGAGACGAGCAGTACTTC.

With respect to this clonotype: A read error may be the cause here, since a much bigger clone is one base away. The V gene is TRBV7-9, the J gene TRBJ2-7; D unclear. The CDR3 is 13 residues long. Germline assignment: CDR1 SEHNR and CDR2 FQNEAQ (reference sequence). The CDR3: CASSFSSLYGQYF. The CDR3 nucleotides are TGCGCCAGCAGCTTCTCTTCCCTCTACGGGCAGTACTTC.

This clonotype has only one observation. V usage is TRBV29-1 and J usage is TRBJ1-2, with TRBD1 matching over 9 bases. The CDR3 is 14 amino acids. Germline V CDR1 and CDR2: SQVTM, ANQGSEA. V shed 3 bases, J shed 4 bases, and the junction held 6 bases outside the gene matches. The CDR3 loop is CSVDGDRVSYGYTF. CDR3 sequence (DNA): TGCAGCGTTGATGGGGACAGGGTGTCCTATGGCTACACCTTC.